A selection of T cell receptor beta chains follows, all from one sample in a study of T cell changes during pregnancy in multiple sclerosis. Generated by immunoSEQ multiplex PCR, the TCRdb table keeps only in-frame clones and is missing some. The sample includes tens of thousands of clones, approximately 94% of them seen just once. Sequencing used CD4+ T cells from peripheral blood mononuclear cells, obtained in the second trimester of pregnancy. The receptors originated from a female donor with multiple sclerosis, enrolled in a pregnancy study. The CDR3 runs from the conserved cysteine through the conserved F or W. The D gene is left open where the match is weak. Clone size is stated in some rows and not others, as once, few, many or a class when expanded.

NA,11,TRBV13,NA,TRBJ2-3,TGTGCCAGCACCCTCACAGATACGCAGTATTTT,CASTLTDTQYF
once,17,TRBV29-1,TRBD2,TRBJ2-3,TGCAGCGTTGTTGGACTAGCGGGAGGTGGTAGCACAGATACGCAGTATTTT,CSVVGLAGGGSTDTQYF
NA,13,TRBV5-1,TRBD1,TRBJ1-2,TGCGCCAGCAGCTTGGGGACAGGCTATGGCTACACCTTC,CASSLGTGYGYTF
few,14,TRBV27,TRBD1,TRBJ1-6,TGTGCCAGCACCTGGGACAGGGAGGTTGCACCCCTCCACTTT,CASTWDREVAPLHF
NA,15,TRBV15,TRBD1,TRBJ2-7,TGTGCCACCAGCAGGGCAGGACAGGTCTCCTACGAGCAGTACTTC,CATSRAGQVSYEQYF
NA,15,TRBV11-2,NA,TRBJ2-1,TGTGCCAGCAGCCCAGTGGCGGGACGAAGGAATGAGCAGTTCTTC,CASSPVAGRRNEQFF
NA,16,TRBV6-6,TRBD1,TRBJ2-7,TGTGCCAGCAGTTACTCGACAGGACAGGGTGTCAGTGAGCAGTACTTC,CASSYSTGQGVSEQYF
NA,15,TRBV27,NA,TRBJ1-1,TGTGCCAGCAGTCTTAACGTCTACGGGAACACTGAAGCTTTCTTT,CASSLNVYGNTEAFF
NA,15,TRBV2,NA,TRBJ1-1,TGTGCCAGCAGTCCCCAAGGGGTCCAGAACACTGAAGCTTTCTTT,CASSPQGVQNTEAFF
NA,15,TRBV19,TRBD1,TRBJ2-3,TGTGCCAGTAGTATTTGGGGACAGGGCACAGATACGCAGTATTTT,CASSIWGQGTDTQYF
NA,16,TRBV9,TRBD1,TRBJ1-6,TGTGCCAGCAGCGTGGGGACAGGGGGATTCAATTCACCCCTCCACTTT,CASSVGTGGFNSPLHF
once,14,TRBV7-3,TRBD1,TRBJ1-2,TGTGCCAGCAGCTTAGGCAGGGGGGACTATGGCTACACCTTC,CASSLGRGDYGYTF
NA,16,TRBV5-1,TRBD2,TRBJ2-7,TGCGCCAGCAGCTTGGGGTCTGCTAGCGGTTCCTACGAGCAGTACTTC,CASSLGSASGSYEQYF
NA,19,TRBV5-4,NA,TRBJ2-1,TGTGCCAGCAGCCTGACCCTGGGCAGCCTCATAAGCTCCTACAATGAGCAGTTCTTC,CASSLTLGSLISSYNEQFF
NA,13,TRBV9,NA,TRBJ2-1,TGTGCCAGCAGCGTAGGGCCTAGCAATGAGCAGTTCTTC,CASSVGPSNEQFF
NA,14,TRBV7-9,NA,TRBJ2-5,TGTGCCAGCAGCTTTAGGGAGACTGAAGAGACCCAGTACTTC,CASSFRETEETQYF
NA,13,TRBV10-3,NA,TRBJ2-7,TGTGCCATCAGTGAAAGAGATAACTACGAGCAGTACTTC,CAISERDNYEQYF
NA,13,TRBV29-1,TRBD1,TRBJ2-5,TGCAGCGGCCTTGGACAGGGAGTAGAGACCCAGTACTTC,CSGLGQGVETQYF
NA,15,TRBV4-1,NA,TRBJ2-1,TGCGCCAGCAGCCAAAATTTCGGGACTGGCAATGAGCAGTTCTTC,CASSQNFGTGNEQFF
NA,15,TRBV6-5,NA,TRBJ1-2,TGTGCCAGCAGACCCGGGGGGCAGGCCTACTATGGCTACACCTTC,CASRPGGQAYYGYTF
few,14,TRBV6-5,NA,TRBJ1-2,TGTGCCAGCAGTGCCTTCGGGGGTAACTATGGCTACACCTTC,CASSAFGGNYGYTF
NA,14,TRBV5-1,NA,TRBJ1-1,TGCGCCAGCAGCGGGCCCGGGAGTCGTACTGAAGCTTTCTTT,CASSGPGSRTEAFF
NA,15,TRBV5-1,NA,TRBJ2-5,TGCGCCAGCAGCAGGGTTGGGGGCCCGCAAGAGACCCAGTACTTC,CASSRVGGPQETQYF
NA,17,TRBV15,TRBD1,TRBJ1-3,TGTGCCACCAGCAGAGACCCGGGACAGGGATCTGGAAACACCATATATTTT,CATSRDPGQGSGNTIYF
once,14,TRBV7-2,TRBD1,TRBJ2-7,TGTGCCAGCAGCCGGACAGGGACTTCCTACGAGCAGTACTTC,CASSRTGTSYEQYF
NA,15,TRBV2,NA,TRBJ2-7,TGTGCCAGCAGTGCTGGGGCACCTAAAACCTACGAGCAGTACTTC,CASSAGAPKTYEQYF
NA,16,TRBV7-2,TRBD2,TRBJ2-5,TGTGCCAGCAGCCATGGCCCCAGTAGCGGGAGAGAGACCCAGTACTTC,CASSHGPSSGRETQYF
NA,14,TRBV9,NA,TRBJ2-3,TGTGCCAGCGGGGCCAGGAGCTACACAGATACGCAGTATTTT,CASGARSYTDTQYF
NA,15,TRBV7-8,TRBD1,TRBJ2-1,TGTGCCAGCAGCTCCTCCGGGACAGGGAACAATGAGCAGTTCTTC,CASSSSGTGNNEQFF
NA,14,TRBV5-4,NA,TRBJ2-7,TGTGCCAGCAGCCGGACGTCGGGAGCGGGCGAGCAGTACTTC,CASSRTSGAGEQYF
once,13,TRBV6-6,NA,TRBJ1-2,TGTGCCAGCAGTTACGGGCAGCTCTATGGCTACACCTTC,CASSYGQLYGYTF
NA,15,TRBV2,NA,TRBJ1-2,TGTGCCAGCAAATCTAGGTTTTCCACTAACTATGGCTACACCTTC,CASKSRFSTNYGYTF
NA,13,TRBV6-6,TRBD1,TRBJ2-2,TGTGCCAGCAGTGCGGACAGGGATGGGGAGCTGTTTTTT,CASSADRDGELFF
NA,16,TRBV28,TRBD1,TRBJ2-1,TGTGCCAGCAGCCACCTGGGGACAGGGGGCTACAATGAGCAGTTCTTC,CASSHLGTGGYNEQFF
NA,16,TRBV5-1,TRBD1,TRBJ2-5,TGCGCCAGCAGCTTGGGGGACAGGGAAAGAGGAGAGACCCAGTACTTC,CASSLGDRERGETQYF
once,16,TRBV18,NA,TRBJ2-3,TGTGCCAGCTCACCATTCGGAGGGTCTCGCACAGATACGCAGTATTTT,CASSPFGGSRTDTQYF
NA,13,TRBV7-3,NA,TRBJ2-4,TGTGCCAGCAGCTTCGGTTATAAAAACATTCAGTACTTC,CASSFGYKNIQYF
NA,13,TRBV5-1,NA,TRBJ2-7,TGCGCCAGCAGCTTGGGGACAGAGTACGAGCAGTACTTC,CASSLGTEYEQYF
NA,15,TRBV18,NA,TRBJ1-3,TGTGCCAGCTCATCTACACAGGGAATTGGAAACACCATATATTTT,CASSSTQGIGNTIYF
NA,16,TRBV5-5,NA,TRBJ2-1,TGTGCCAGCAGCTTGGTAGGGCAGGGATCGTACAATGAGCAGTTCTTC,CASSLVGQGSYNEQFF
NA,14,TRBV2,TRBD2,TRBJ2-5,TGTGCCAGCGGACTAGCGGGAGTAGCGGAGACCCAGTACTTC,CASGLAGVAETQYF
NA,13,TRBV2,NA,TRBJ1-2,TGTGCCAGCCACCCGCCCGGGAACTATGGCTACACCTTC,CASHPPGNYGYTF
NA,15,TRBV7-9,NA,TRBJ2-7,TGTGCCAGCAGCCCTGACTGGCGCGCGAGGTACGAGCAGTACTTC,CASSPDWRARYEQYF
once,13,TRBV7-6,NA,TRBJ2-1,TGTGCCAGCAGCTTGGGACAATCGGGCGAGCAGTTCTTC,CASSLGQSGEQFF
NA,14,TRBV7-8,NA,TRBJ2-2,TGTGCCAGCAGCCCCAGATCCTCCACCGGGGAGCTGTTTTTT,CASSPRSSTGELFF
NA,16,TRBV5-1,TRBD2,TRBJ2-1,TGCGCCAGCGGGAGTCGAGGGCGGGAGTATCCCAATGAGCAGTTCTTC,CASGSRGREYPNEQFF
NA,14,TRBV7-7,TRBD1,TRBJ2-1,TGTGCCAGCAGCTTTTCACAGGGGCTCTATGAGCAGTTCTTC,CASSFSQGLYEQFF
NA,19,TRBV5-1,TRBD2,TRBJ2-3,TGCGCCAGCAGCTCCCTGGGGACTAGCGGATTGTCTAGCACAGATACGCAGTATTTT,CASSSLGTSGLSSTDTQYF
NA,18,TRBV7-8,NA,TRBJ2-7,TGTGCCAGCAGCTTATTACTCGGGGAACTAGCAGAATCCTACGAGCAGTACTTC,CASSLLLGELAESYEQYF
NA,16,TRBV7-9,NA,TRBJ2-5,TGTGCCAGCAGCTTAGCCCTCTCGAGTAGCGCGGAGACCCAGTACTTC,CASSLALSSSAETQYF
NA,12,TRBV15,NA,TRBJ2-1,TGTGCCACCAGCAGAGCAAACAATGAGCAGTTCTTC,CATSRANNEQFF
NA,16,TRBV2,TRBD2,TRBJ2-1,TGTGCCAGCAGTGAATCTTCGGGACTAGGGGGGAAGGAGCAGTTCTTC,CASSESSGLGGKEQFF
NA,14,TRBV11-2,NA,TRBJ2-7,TGTGCCAGCAGCTTAGCGGGAGCGGACTACGAGCAGTACTTC,CASSLAGADYEQYF